This T cell receptor beta chain is drawn from a study of blood T cell repertoires in COVID-19 (dated by TCRdb to between 2020 and 2021). In the study overall: Samples covering the acute and convalescent phases of COVID-19 were provided by collaborators in the United States, Italy and Spain. The material from the prospective study consisted of cDNA or gDNA derived from T cells, B-cell-depleted T cells, or PBMCs. Subjects who had been exposed to COVID-19, were actively infected with it, or had recovered from it provided the deeply sampled blood TCRbeta repertoires that made up the dataset. The repertoires were made available in a free public database intended to serve as a resource for research on the immune response to SARS-CoV-2. The samples were drawn from two sources: the first 160 participants of the ongoing ImmuneRACE study, and 950 to 1,500 subjects contributed by 6 global collaborators. The sample metadata nearly always contained a de-identified subject ID, COVID-19 status, age in years and sex. Where HLA class I and class II types were available, the types were taken from metadata supplied by the sample provider, not from assay-based typing.

Each collaborating institution followed its own protocols to collect whole blood in K2EDTA tubes. For TCRbeta analysis, collaborators shipped samples as frozen whole blood, isolated PBMCs, or DNA extracted from either of those sample types. The paper's findings and limits, for the study overall: How much clinical and demographic metadata was included differed by source and by participant, and the metadata was provided uncurated.

V loses 5 bases of germline sequence and J loses 3 bases, and the interval between the two ends is 12 bases. Spanning cysteine to phenylalanine, the CDR3 consists of 14 amino acids. The DNA shown is the 42-base CDR3, in frame from base 1. The germline V gene supplies CDR1 KGHDR and CDR2 SFDVKD. TCRbeta CDR3 regions were amplified from genomic DNA using the immunoSEQ Assay, a bias-controlled multiplex PCR. For the original study's pipeline: The number of nucleated cells in each sample was estimated from the amplification of reference gene primers within the assay. To quantify the absolute abundance of each unique TCRbeta CDR3 rearrangement, sequence reads were collapsed and filtered. For each sample, productive Simpson clonality was calculated as the square root of Simpson's diversity index over productive rearrangements. Imported from immuneACCESS, the table was reduced by TCRdb to in-frame sequences with V and J called. These copies leave out some clones; in studies compared against another copy, an unresolved V gene accounts for under half, and the cause of the remainder is not known. The V and J calls and clone size were taken over from that table, and D and trimming were inferred from the DNA. The sample table records about 120,000 clones; just under 90% of these occur just once. The top ten constitute more than 2% of the sample.

Comment on this clone: Its antigen is currently not known. Per-base qualities were not stored, and no clone one base away is much larger.

The sequenced sample consisted of peripheral blood. Recombination linked TRBV24-1 to TRBJ1-1; matching of 5 bases hints at TRBD1 as the D gene. The receptor comes from a woman aged 50 to 60 with acute or convalescent COVID-19. In nucleotides, the sequence is TGTGCCACCAGTGGATTAGGGGTGGACACTGAAGCTTTCTTT. This is translated as CATSGLGVDTEAFF.